This T cell receptor (beta chain) was documented in a study of CD8+ T cells in alopecia areata. Study overall: In an open-label trial, patients got 5 to 10 mg tofacitinib twice daily.

Study-wide findings and caveats: Persistence during tofacitinib was seen for many expanded lesional clones in scalp and blood. Relative to normal scalp, lesional scalp, especially alopecia totalis/universalis, showed higher clonality.

Treatment of the sample: oral pan-JAK inhibitor, 5-10 mg twice daily. Those with alopecia areata gave lesional scalp punch biopsies and peripheral blood. This clone was seen only a few times. Its target is not known. RNA, once extracted, was reverse transcribed into cDNA for use as the sequencing template. Measured with immunoSEQ multiplex PCR; TCRdb has only the in-frame clones, and not every one. This repertoire shows around 13,000 clones, roughly two thirds found once; its top ten account for about 7%. The CDR3 is 15 amino acids. Per germline, CDR1 SGHAT and CDR2 FQNNGV. Between the trimmed V and J ends, which lost 5 bases and 1 base, there was a span of 13 bases.

Material: skin, obtained at week 4, from a patient treated with tofacitinib. The J gene is TRBJ2-3, the V gene TRBV11-2; D possibly corresponds to TRBD2 (5 bases). The TCR originated in a human donor with alopecia areata. For the CDR3, the DNA is TGTGCCAGCAGCCTGAAGAGGGCTGGCACAGATACGCAGTATTTT. This codes for CASSLKRAGTDTQYF.